What follows are 18 T cell receptor beta chains derived from one specimen sequenced in a study of glioma-infiltrating T cells. TCR alpha and beta CDR3 regions were amplified from RNA using iRepertoire nested multiplex PCR. TCRdb reanalysed the multiplex PCR reads using MiXCR and keeps one entry per CDR3 protein. Seen here are 300,000 to 450,000 distinct CDR3 sequences, 41% observed once, and the top ten hold about 12%. The sample was glioma tissue, nonneoplastic brain tissue, or PBMCs (not recorded which). These receptor sequences come from a human donor with low-grade glioma or glioblastoma, undergoing nonglioma brain surgery, or in good health (not recorded which).

This clonotype was recorded many times. This chain connects TRBV28 to TRBJ2-7; D unresolved. Germline V gene sequence: CDR1 MDHEN, CDR2 SYDVKM. CDR3 length equals 12 residues. V gave up 3 bases and J gave up 3 bases, with 6 bases separating them. CDR3 coding DNA: TGTGCCAGCAGTTTCCGGAGCTACGAGCAGTACTTC. Residues: CASSFRSYEQYF.

Comment on this clonotype: At one end, the junction sequence differs from germline, possibly due to a read error. The V and J genes are TRBV20-1 and TRBJ2-7, with TRBD1 identical over 8 bases. Germline V lookup: CDR1 DFQATT, CDR2 SNEGSKA (reference sequence). CDR3 length: 12 amino acids. CDR3 DNA: TGCAGTGCTCCCGGGACAGGACACGAGCGGTACTTC. It is translated as CSAPGTGHERYF.

The chain uses TRBV20-1 and TRBJ2-3; TRBD2 agrees at 10 bases. Trimming cost V 6 bases and J 0 bases; bases outside gene matches: 6. CDR1 is DFQATT, CDR2 SNEGSKA, per germline (reference sequence). CDR3 length: 15 residues. CDR3 sequence: CSATRTSGSTDTQYF. CDR3 nucleotides: TGCAGTGCAACAAGGACTAGCGGCAGCACAGATACGCAGTATTTT.

The genes are TRBV18 and TRBJ2-1; the D gene could be TRBD1 or TRBD2 (6 bases each). Trimming stripped 3 bases from V and 3 bases from J, with 12 bases between. CDR3 length: 15 amino acids. Per the germline V gene, CDR1 is KGHSH and CDR2 is LQKENI. CDR3 nucleotide sequence: TGTGCCAGCTCACCCCAGGGGACTTTCTACAATGAGCAGTTCTTC. Its protein is CASSPQGTFYNEQFF.

This clonotype has a count of ten or more. J is TRBJ1-1 and V is TRBV20-1; D gene uncertain. The CDR3 runs 13 residues. The V gene's germline CDR1 is DFQATT and CDR2 SNEGSKA (reference sequence). The V end was cut by 3 bases, the J end by 0 bases, with 8 bases between. CDR3 amino acids: CSARGDVNTEAFF. The DNA of the CDR3 is TGCAGTGCTAGGGGCGACGTGAACACTGAAGCTTTCTTT.

The chain recombines TRBV5-1 with TRBJ2-7; unclear D gene. V was shortened by 8 bases and J by 3 bases, with 21 bases between the two germline ends. The CDR3 runs to 15 residues. CDR1 is SGHRS, CDR2 YFSETQ, per germline. The CDR3 region is CARSRGGPADYEQYF. CDR3 DNA: TGCGCCAGATCCCGAGGCGGCCCGGCAGACTACGAGCAGTACTTC.

This clonotype was recorded many times. This likely comes from a read error, as the CDR3 has no conserved phenylalanine or tryptophan at its end. The limits of the CDR3 on the DNA are not certain, so only TCRdb's listed CDR3 is given. CDR3 sequence: CASGRDSPSFS. This rearrangement joins TRBV28 to TRBJ1-2; TRBD1, the table's D call, lacks a check against the DNA. Germline V gives CDR1 MDHEN, CDR2 SYDVKM. Including both end residues, the CDR3 is 11 amino acids long.

The chain has TRBV5-4 and TRBJ2-3; 9 bases line up with TRBD1. The junction had 9 bases not matched to a gene; V was cut back by 3 bases and J by 4 bases. The CDR3 is 16 residues long. CDR1 is SGHNT and CDR2 is YYREEE in the germline V gene (reference sequence). CDR3 in DNA: TGTGCCAGCAGCTCCCTGGGGACAGGGATTCCAGATACGCAGTATTTT. Translated: CASSSLGTGIPDTQYF.

This clonotype was seen at least ten times. V is TRBV6-2 or TRBV6-3 and J is TRBJ1-1; 8 bases line up with TRBD1. CDR1 and CDR2 from the germline V gene are MNHEY and SVGEGT. V was clipped by 6 bases and J by 11 bases; unmatched bases: 5. CDR3 length equals 11 residues. The CDR3 here is CASSQGAWAFF. The DNA of the CDR3 is TGTGCCAGCAGCCAGGGGGCCTGGGCTTTCTTT.

The V call is TRBV20-1, the J call TRBJ2-1, with 7 bases matching TRBD2. Germline CDR1 is DFQATT and CDR2 is SNEGSKA (reference sequence). Trimming removed 6 bases from V and 9 bases from J; junction bases left unmatched: 14. This CDR3 has 14 amino acids. The CDR3: CSASPVTSPIEQFF. CDR3 DNA sequence: TGCAGTGCCTCCCCGGTGACTAGCCCCATTGAGCAGTTCTTC.

Points on this clonotype: Possible read error: a much larger clone is one base away. The V gene is TRBV27, the J gene TRBJ2-3; 7 bases agree with TRBD1. The V gene's germline CDR1 is MNHEY and CDR2 SMNVEV (reference sequence). This CDR3 has 14 residues. Trimming cost V 6 bases and J 2 bases; bases outside gene matches: 5. DNA of the CDR3: TGTGCCAGCAGGCCGGGACAGTCCACAGATACGCAGTATTTT. Translated: CASRPGQSTDTQYF.

A note on this clonotype: One base away lies a much larger clone, so this may be a sequencing read error. The chain carries TRBV27 and TRBJ2-2; 15 nucleotides match TRBD2. The CDR3 sequence is 17 residues long. CDR1 and CDR2 (germline): MNHEY, SMNVEV (reference sequence). With V trimmed by 6 bases and J by 9 bases, 11 bases remained unmatched. The CDR3 spells CASRLDPGLAGGRELFF. CDR3 bases: TGTGCCAGCAGACTCGATCCGGGACTAGCGGGAGGAAGGGAGCTGTTTTTT.

Concerning this clonotype itself: The junction does not match germline at one end; this may be a read error. The chain employs TRBV4-2 and TRBJ2-1, with 8 bases aligning to TRBD2. The length of the CDR3 is 14 residues. Germline-derived CDR1 and CDR2 are LGHNA and YNFKEQ. The DNA for the CDR3 is TGTGCCAGCAGCCAAGAAGGACTAGCTCATGAGAAGTTCTTC. This translates into CASSQEGLAHEKFF.

V and J are TRBV5-4 and TRBJ1-4, with 9 bases identical to TRBD1. V trimming: 0 bases; J trimming: 7 bases; junction bases outside the gene matches: 4. This CDR3 region has 15 residues. Looked up from germline, CDR1 is SGHNT and CDR2 is YYREEE (reference sequence). CDR3 DNA sequence: TGTGCCAGCAGCTTGGCCGGGACAGGGTGTGAAAAACTGTTTTTT. It encodes CASSLAGTGCEKLFF. Full variable domain (remainder filled in from reference TRBV5-4 and TRBJ1-4): ETGVTQSPTHLIKTRGQQVTLRCSSQSGHNTVSWYQQALGQGPQFIFQYYREEENGRGNFPPRFSGLQFPNYSSELNVNALELDDSALYLCASSLAGTGCEKLFFGSGTQLSVL.

V usage is TRBV6-2 or TRBV6-3 and J usage is TRBJ1-5; D is undetermined. The germline gives CDR1 MNHEY, CDR2 SVGEGT. This CDR3 has 15 amino acids. The ends were cut back, 1 base at V and 2 bases at J, with 9 bases in the middle. In nucleotides, the CDR3 is TGTGCCAGCAGTTACTGGGGTGGGCGCAATCAGCCCCAGCATTTT. Encoded protein: CASSYWGGRNQPQHF.

This rearrangement joins TRBV19 to TRBJ2-3, with D tentatively TRBD1 or TRBD2 (6 bases each). CDR3 size: 15 residues. Deletions cut 2 bases from V and 1 base from J, with 10 bases between. Germline CDR1 LNHDA, CDR2 SQIVND (reference sequence). CDR3 sequence reads: CASSIRGAGTDTQYF. The CDR3 region has the DNA TGTGCCAGTAGTATAAGGGGGGCCGGCACAGATACGCAGTATTTT.

This clonotype was seen once. The V and J genes are TRBV7-6 and TRBJ2-7; 8 bases match TRBD2. The junction had 13 bases not matched to a gene; V was cut back by 5 bases and J by 4 bases. Germline CDR1 reads SGHVS; CDR2 reads FNYEAQ. The CDR3 totals 16 residues. The CDR3 coding sequence is TGTGCCAGCAGCCCCCTAATGGTGCGGGAGGCGTACGAGCAGTACTTC. This translates into CASSPLMVREAYEQYF.

This clonotype was seen more than once but under ten times. The rearrangement uses TRBV4-3 and TRBJ2-1; tentative D call: TRBD2 (6 bases). The ends were cut back, 0 bases at V and 6 bases at J, with 15 bases in the middle. Germline values: CDR1 LGHNA, CDR2 YSLEER. CDR3 length equals 16 residues. The CDR3 coding sequence is TGCGCCAGCAGCCAAGATCTCGGGGGTTTGGGCAATGAGCAGTTCTTC. It translates to CASSQDLGGLGNEQFF.